This T cell receptor beta chain appears in the sequencing data of a study of shared T cell receptors in the human thymus. Sequencing was performed with immunoSEQ multiplex PCR; in TCRdb, only in-frame clones are kept and a portion is missing. Of 630,000 or so clones listed, 87% are singletons. Trimming took 0 bases from V and 2 from J, leaving 10 bases between them. CDR3 length equals 15 residues. CDR1 and CDR2 (germline): KGHSH, LQKENI. These sequences were also reported in another study, on human thymus T cells. That study reports: Healthy Finnish infants undergoing corrective surgery for congenital heart defects were the donors. Thymus was obtained from resections taken during corrective heart surgery. Unrelated people showed highly overlapping thymic repertoires, related research reported.

The sample consisted of thymocytes. V is TRBV18 and J is TRBJ1-2; possibly TRBD1 for D (5 bases). The receptor was derived from a boy under three years old with a congenital heart defect. CDR3 coding DNA: TGTGCCAGCTCACCACCGGGGACTAAAAACTATGGCTACACCTTC. It specifies CASSPPGTKNYGYTF.